This TCR beta chain is from a study of PD-1 blockade in classical Hodgkin lymphoma. The time point was: cycle 4 day 1 (C4D1), after six to seven weeks of nivolumab. Every one of the patients relapsed after autologous stem cell transplantation (brentuximab vedotin exposure was variable). Complete response, partial response or progressive disease constituted the best responses recorded. Assay used: immunoSEQ multiplex PCR; TCRdb lists only in-frame clones, some missing. The data contain around 60,000 clones, around 90% of them singletons. Germline loops: CDR1 SGHRS, CDR2 YFSETQ. The CDR3 loop spans 13 amino acids. V dropped 1 base and J dropped 3 bases, with 7 bases sitting between them.

The receptor comes from a human donor with classical Hodgkin lymphoma. V gene TRBV5-1 combines with J gene TRBJ1-1; no firm D call. This specimen consisted of peripheral blood mononuclear cells (PBMCs), obtained before the fourth cycle of nivolumab. The CDR3 region has the DNA TGCGCCAGCAGCTTGATCGTGGACACTGAAGCTTTCTTT. Protein sequence: CASSLIVDTEAFF.